Following are 27 T cell receptor beta chains from one sample sequenced in a study of blood T cell repertoires in COVID-19. Sequenced by immunoSEQ multiplex PCR; TCRdb stores in-frame clones only, minus some. The sample lists approximately 110,000 clones; around 89% were seen once. The sample comprised peripheral blood. All receptors derive from a woman aged 80 or over with acute or convalescent COVID-19.

The V and J genes are TRBV19 and TRBJ1-1; D may be TRBD1 (5 bases). V was pared by 3 bases and J by 4 bases, with 15 bases between. CDR1 is LNHDA, CDR2 SQIVND, per germline (reference sequence). The CDR3 consists of 15 residues. CDR3 sequence: CASSIQGLPLTEAFF. CDR3 coding DNA: TGTGCCAGTAGTATTCAGGGACTGCCCCTCACTGAAGCTTTCTTT.

The chain uses TRBV29-1 and TRBJ1-2; D not resolved. This CDR3 region has 14 residues. The ends were cut back, 6 bases at V and 4 bases at J, with 18 bases in the middle. The germline V gene has CDR1 SQVTM and CDR2 ANQGSEA. The CDR3 region is CSVGRPQRGYGYTF. For the CDR3, the DNA is TGCAGCGTCGGGAGACCTCAGCGGGGCTATGGCTACACCTTC.

V gene TRBV11-2 combines with J gene TRBJ2-3; TRBD2 might be the D (6 bases). Germline-derived CDR1 and CDR2 are SGHAT and FQNNGV. Trimming took off 1 base at V and 1 base at J, with 9 bases between the two ends. The CDR3 runs 15 residues. CDR3 bases: TGTGCCAGCAGCTTAGGGATAGCGGGCACAGATACGCAGTATTTT. Translating gives CASSLGIAGTDTQYF.

This clone was seen only once. The chain is built from TRBV15 and TRBJ1-1, with 9 positions matching TRBD1. The V gene's germline CDR1 is LNHNV and CDR2 YYDKDF (reference sequence). This CDR3 is 20 amino acids long. The V gene end was trimmed by 3 bases and the J gene end by 4 bases; junction bases not matched to a gene: 21. As DNA, the CDR3 is TGTGCCACCAGCAGGGACGCCCTTAGGGACAGGGAATTGGTGATCACTGAAGCTTTCTTT. Its translation: CATSRDALRDRELVITEAFF.

J is TRBJ1-5 and V is TRBV19, with unresolved D. V lost 1 base and J 0 bases, leaving 7 bases between the germline ends. In germline, CDR1 is LNHDA, CDR2 SQIVND (reference sequence). The CDR3 runs to 15 residues. The CDR3 sequence is CASSIGGNSNQPQHF. The DNA of the CDR3 is TGTGCCAGTAGTATAGGAGGGAATAGCAATCAGCCCCAGCATTTT.

This clone was observed a few times. The chain uses TRBV15 and TRBJ1-2; D may be TRBD1 (6 bases). Germline CDR1 reads LNHNV; CDR2 reads YYDKDF (reference sequence). Trimming left V 1 base short and J 3 bases short, with 12 bases between. The CDR3 extends over 15 amino acids. CDR3 in amino acids: CATSRVQGLDYGYTF. CDR3 DNA: TGTGCCACCAGCAGAGTTCAGGGGCTAGACTATGGCTACACCTTC. Using reference TRBV15 and TRBJ1-2 for the parts outside the CDR3, the full variable domain is DAMVIQNPRYQVTQFGKPVTLSCSQTLNHNVMYWYQQKSSQAPKLLFHYYDKDFNNEADTPDNFQSRRPNTSFCFLDIRSPGLGDTAMYLCATSRVQGLDYGYTFGSGTRLTVV.

This clone has more than one count but fewer than ten. The rearrangement uses TRBV6-2 or TRBV6-3 and TRBJ1-5; 8 nucleotides align to TRBD1. Losses at the gene ends were 4 bases for V and 6 bases for J; bases not matched to a gene: 5. There are 14 residues in the CDR3. In germline, CDR1 is MNHEY, CDR2 SVGEGT. This chain's CDR3 is CASSSDRVGQPQHF. CDR3 sequence (DNA): TGTGCCAGCAGTTCGGACAGGGTCGGTCAGCCCCAGCATTTT.

The rearrangement links TRBV2 to TRBJ1-2, with D unclear. Between the trimmed V and J ends, which lost 0 bases and 3 bases, there was a span of 14 bases. Germline V gene data show CDR1 as SNHLY and CDR2 as FYNNEI. This CDR3 region has 16 residues. This chain's CDR3 is CASSEAQDEGDYGYTF. The CDR3 nucleotides are TGTGCCAGCAGTGAAGCGCAAGATGAGGGAGACTATGGCTACACCTTC.

A single count supports this clone. This sequence joins TRBV5-4 and TRBJ2-7; 8 bases map to TRBD1. In germline, CDR1 is SGHNT, CDR2 YYREEE (reference sequence). Trimming took 4 bases from V and 5 from J; bases not matched to a gene: 8. The CDR3 is made up of 14 amino acids. The CDR3: CASSLRTGRNEQYF. The CDR3 DNA follows: TGTGCCAGCAGCCTCCGGACAGGGAGGAACGAGCAGTACTTC. Full variable domain (rest looked up from reference TRBV5-4 and TRBJ2-7): ETGVTQSPTHLIKTRGQQVTLRCSSQSGHNTVSWYQQALGQGPQFIFQYYREEENGRGNFPPRFSGLQFPNYSSELNVNALELDDSALYLCASSLRTGRNEQYFGPGTRLTVT.

V and J are TRBV7-6 and TRBJ1-1, with 11 bases matching TRBD1. The CDR3 runs 15 residues. The ends lost 5 bases at V and 2 bases at J; junction bases unmatched: 4. Germline loops: CDR1 SGHVS, CDR2 FNYEAQ. The CDR3 spells CASSKGQGANTEAFF. The CDR3 DNA follows: TGTGCCAGCAGCAAAGGACAGGGGGCAAACACTGAAGCTTTCTTT.

The rearrangement joins TRBV9 to TRBJ1-6; D gene ambiguous. V lost 0 bases and J lost 6, with 13 bases in between. Germline V gene sequence: CDR1 SGDLS, CDR2 YYNGEE. This CDR3 spans 16 amino acids. CDR3 nucleotides: TGTGCCAGCAGCGTAGGGGGAGGGTGGACTAATTCACCCCTCCACTTT. Protein product: CASSVGGGWTNSPLHF.

The rearrangement joins TRBV3-1 (or the pseudogene TRBV3-2) to TRBJ2-5; 10 positions agree with TRBD1. This CDR3 contains 15 residues. V lost 4 bases to trimming and J lost 5 bases; unmatched junction nucleotides: 7. Germline values: CDR1 LGHDT, CDR2 YNNKEL (reference sequence). The CDR3, as DNA: TGTGCCAGCAGCCCCAGACAGGGGGCGGGGGAGACCCAGTACTTC. Translating it yields CASSPRQGAGETQYF.

The chain links TRBV28 to TRBJ2-3, with 7 positions matching TRBD2. After removal of 4 bases from V and 4 bases from J, the junction contained 29 bases not matched to a gene. Per the germline V gene, CDR1 is MDHEN and CDR2 is SYDVKM. The CDR3 covers 22 residues. The CDR3 DNA reads as TGTGCCAGCAGTTACGCGTATACTCGTTGGGCTAGCGGCCTCGCCCATTCAGATACGCAGTATTTT. Residues: CASSYAYTRWASGLAHSDTQYF.

This chain connects TRBV18 to TRBJ2-7; no definite D call. The germline V and J ends were trimmed by 0 bases and 5 bases, with 8 bases remaining between them. The germline CDR1 and CDR2 sequences are KGHSH and LQKENI. The CDR3 consists of 13 residues. CDR3: CASSPPSRDEQYF. DNA of the CDR3: TGTGCCAGCTCACCACCCAGTCGGGACGAGCAGTACTTC.

This rearrangement joins TRBV2 to TRBJ2-7, with D possibly TRBD1 on 6 matching bases. V lost 10 bases to trimming and J lost 6 bases, with 16 bases between them. Germline V gene sequence: CDR1 SNHLY, CDR2 FYNNEI. The CDR3 length is 12 residues. In DNA form, the CDR3 reads TGTGCCACCTCCCTCGGGGACACCGAGCAGTACTTC. Amino acids: CATSLGDTEQYF. The whole variable domain, filled in from reference TRBV2 and TRBJ2-7, reads EPEVTQTPSHQVTQMGQEVILRCVPISNHLYFYWYRQILGQKVEFLVSFYNNEISEKSEIFDDQFSVERPDGSNFTLKIRSTKLEDSAMYFCATSLGDTEQYFGPGTRLTVT.

In this sample, this clone turned up once. The chain links TRBV28 to TRBJ1-4, with D perhaps matching TRBD1 (5 bases). Deletions cut 1 base from V and 7 bases from J, with 10 bases between. CDR3 length: 14 amino acids. Germline V CDR1 and CDR2: MDHEN, SYDVKM. The CDR3 spells CASSLSDRAEKLFF. In nucleotides, the CDR3 is TGTGCCAGCAGTTTATCAGACAGAGCTGAAAAACTGTTTTTT.

The chain has TRBV6-5 and TRBJ2-5; tentative D call: TRBD2 (6 bases). The CDR3 totals 15 residues. Per the germline V gene, CDR1 is MNHEY and CDR2 is SVGAGI. Between the trimmed V and J ends, which lost 5 bases and 4 bases, there was a span of 17 bases. This CDR3 reads CASSTLGGKGETQYF. The DNA of the CDR3 is TGTGCCAGCAGTACTCTGGGGGGAAAGGGAGAGACCCAGTACTTC.

CDR3 sequence (DNA): TGCGCCAGCAGCCAAGACATGACAGGCGTTTACGAGCAGTACTTC. Amino acid sequence: CASSQDMTGVYEQYF. The gene calls are TRBV4-3 and TRBJ2-7, with D possibly TRBD1 on 6 matching bases. V was shortened by 0 bases and J by 4 bases, with 13 bases between the two germline ends. This CDR3 has 15 amino acids. Germline loops: CDR1 LGHNA, CDR2 YSLEER.

The chain couples TRBV4-3 to TRBJ2-7, with 8 bases that match TRBD1. The CDR3 consists of 14 residues. Germline CDR1 and CDR2: LGHNA and YSLEER. V shed 0 bases, J shed 2 bases, and the junction held 0 bases outside the gene matches. The CDR3 coding sequence is TGCGCCAGCAGCCAAGAACAGGGGGCCTACGAGCAGTACTTC. Protein product: CASSQEQGAYEQYF.

The V and J genes are TRBV2 and TRBJ2-3; D uncertain. V lost 3 bases, J lost 0 bases, and 16 bases lay in between. Germline V gene data show CDR1 as SNHLY and CDR2 as FYNNEI. The CDR3 is 17 residues long. The CDR3 loop reads CASSEAAQYPSTDTQYF. CDR3 DNA: TGTGCCAGCAGTGAGGCCGCACAATACCCTAGCACAGATACGCAGTATTTT.

This chain connects TRBV10-3 to TRBJ2-1, with 8 positions matching TRBD1. Trimming took 6 bases from V and 3 from J; bases not matched to a gene: 4. CDR1 is ENHRY, CDR2 SYGVKD, per germline. CDR3 size: 14 residues. CDR3: CAIRGQGSYNEQFF. The CDR3 DNA reads as TGTGCCATCAGAGGACAGGGAAGCTACAATGAGCAGTTCTTC.

This chain links TRBV5-4 with TRBJ1-1; TRBD1 aligns across 7 bases. Germline CDR1 and CDR2: SGHNT and YYREEE (reference sequence). Trimming cost V 3 bases and J 8 bases; bases outside gene matches: 13. This CDR3 comprises 15 residues. The CDR3 region has the DNA TGTGCCAGCAGCTGGACAGGACCTACCCCCGGGGAAGCTTTCTTT. As protein: CASSWTGPTPGEAFF.

This clone turned up a few times. The chain joins TRBV2 to TRBJ2-7, with 7 bases that match TRBD1. The CDR3 loop spans 12 amino acids. CDR1 and CDR2 (germline): SNHLY, FYNNEI. The J segment lost 3 bases and the V segment lost 6 bases, leaving 2 bases of the junction unmatched. Here the CDR3 DNA reads TGTGCCAGCAGGGGACAGAGCTACGAGCAGTACTTC. It encodes CASRGQSYEQYF.

J is TRBJ2-5 and V is TRBV7-6; the match to TRBD2 covers 9 bases. The CDR3 covers 16 residues. CDR1 and CDR2 from the germline V gene are SGHVS and FNYEAQ. V gave up 0 bases and J gave up 5 bases; unmatched junction bases: 7. The CDR3 loop reads CASSLAPGLAWETQYF. The CDR3 DNA reads TGTGCCAGCAGCTTAGCGCCGGGACTAGCATGGGAGACCCAGTACTTC.

This chain connects TRBV5-4 to TRBJ2-1; 9 bases are a match to TRBD2. Germline V gene sequence: CDR1 SGHNT, CDR2 YYREEE (reference sequence). V trimming: 5 bases; J trimming: 3 bases; junction bases outside the gene matches: 6. The CDR3 runs 15 residues. The CDR3 loop is CASSSGGGDYNEQFF. The CDR3 nucleotides read TGTGCCAGCAGTTCGGGCGGGGGGGACTACAATGAGCAGTTCTTC.

This chain uses TRBV6-5 with TRBJ1-2; D perhaps matches TRBD1 (5 bases). Per germline, CDR1 MNHEY and CDR2 SVGAGI. The CDR3 contains 15 residues. Trimming left V 5 bases short and J 4 bases short, with 17 bases between. CDR3 sequence (DNA): TGTGCCAGCAGTCCCTCCGCCAGACAGATCTATGGCTACACCTTC. Protein product: CASSPSARQIYGYTF.

This clone was picked up one time. The junction shows a germline mismatch at one end, possibly a read error. The rearrangement joins TRBV15 to TRBJ1-4; D is unresolved. The germline CDR1 and CDR2 sequences are LNHNV and YYDKDF (reference sequence). CDR3 size: 15 residues. The CDR3 protein is CATSRGVPGWEKLFF. CDR3 nucleotides: TGTGCCACCAGTAGAGGAGTTCCGGGGTGGGAAAAACTGTTTTTT.